A single sample gave rise to the 10 T cell receptor beta chains below, sequenced in a study of blood T cells in healthy people across ages. Through a sample-barcoded 5' primer and a J-beta primer mix, a second PCR was run for roughly 7 to 12 cycles. TCRdb fed the 5' RACE reads into MiXCR, producing one record per CDR3 protein. Of under 2,000,000 distinct CDR3 sequences in the sample, less than 50% are singletons; the top ten hold roughly 2.1%. The specimen was blood. All receptors come from a woman in her 40s in good health.

This clonotype was detected only a few times. This chain links TRBV7-2 with TRBJ2-7; TRBD2 agrees at 8 bases. The CDR3 extends over 14 amino acids. Germline lookup yields CDR1 SGHTA and CDR2 FQGNSA. Trimming cost V 5 bases and J 4 bases; bases outside gene matches: 7. In DNA form, the CDR3 reads TGTGCCAGCAGCCAGCGGGGGAACCCTTACGAGCAGTACTTC. This translates into CASSQRGNPYEQYF.

The V call is TRBV3-1, the J call TRBJ1-2; D gene uncertain. This CDR3 has 13 residues. Trimming stripped 1 base from V and 7 bases from J, with 10 bases between. Per germline, CDR1 LGHDT and CDR2 YNNKEL (reference sequence). CDR3 sequence (DNA): TGTGCCAGCAGCCAAGGGGAAAGGGCTGGCTACACCTTC. Its translation: CASSQGERAGYTF. The whole variable domain, remainder taken from reference TRBV3-1 and TRBJ1-2, is DTAVSQTPKYLVTQMGNDKSIKCEQNLGHDTMYWYKQDSKKFLKIMFSYNNKELIINETVPNRFSPKSPDKAHLNLHINSLELGDSAVYFCASSQGERAGYTFGSGTRLTVV.

This clonotype was observed a few times. The chain uses TRBV6-2 or TRBV6-3 and TRBJ2-5; no firm D call. The CDR3 is made up of 12 amino acids. Trimming cost V 6 bases and J 5 bases, with 10 bases left between them. Germline CDR1 reads MNHEY; CDR2 reads SVGEGT. The CDR3 loop is CASRQSGETQYF. CDR3 sequence (DNA): TGTGCCAGCAGACAAAGTGGGGAGACCCAGTACTTC.

The CDR3: CSARDLGKGEKLFF. For the CDR3, the DNA is TGCAGTGCTAGAGATTTGGGAAAAGGTGAAAAACTGTTTTTT. V gene TRBV20-1 combines with J gene TRBJ1-4; D gene ambiguous. The CDR3 consists of 14 residues. V lost 0 bases, J lost 7 bases, and 12 bases lay in between. Germline-derived CDR1 and CDR2 are DFQATT and SNEGSKA (reference sequence).

V gene TRBV7-2 combines with J gene TRBJ2-7; TRBD1 matches at 7 bases. Germline V gene sequence: CDR1 SGHTA, CDR2 FQGNSA. This CDR3 spans 16 amino acids. V shed 5 bases and J 1 base; nucleotides not matched to a gene: 11. CDR3 protein: CASSPLRAGGSYEQYF. The CDR3 DNA reads as TGTGCCAGCAGCCCCCTGAGGGCAGGGGGATCCTACGAGCAGTACTTC.

This rearrangement joins TRBV28 to TRBJ2-3; 8 nucleotides align to TRBD1. This CDR3 comprises 16 residues. With V trimmed by 5 bases and J by 4 bases, 11 bases remained unmatched. Germline CDR1 MDHEN, CDR2 SYDVKM. CDR3 DNA: TGTGCCAGCAGTCCACCGACAGGGGCCGAGGCAGATACGCAGTATTTT. Encoded protein: CASSPPTGAEADTQYF.

This chain uses TRBV6-1 with TRBJ2-3; TRBD2 agrees at 10 bases. Germline values: CDR1 MNHNS, CDR2 SASEGT. With 1 base clipped from V and 5 bases from J, the junction kept 9 bases outside the gene matches. CDR3 length: 17 residues. The CDR3 reads CASSEERAGGARDTQYF. The CDR3 bases are TGTGCCAGCAGTGAAGAACGAGCGGGGGGGGCGAGAGATACGCAGTATTTT.

This clonotype has a handful of counts. The chain combines TRBV27 with TRBJ1-6; unclear D gene. V was pared by 7 bases and J by 2 bases, with 9 bases between. The length of the CDR3 is 14 residues. Germline CDR1 is MNHEY and CDR2 is SMNVEV (reference sequence). CDR3 in amino acids: CASTSGTYNSPLHF. For the CDR3, the DNA is TGTGCCAGCACCTCCGGGACCTATAATTCACCCCTCCACTTT.

This chain links TRBV20-1 with TRBJ2-5, with a weak D call TRBD1 (5 bases). From germline, CDR1 is DFQATT and CDR2 SNEGSKA (reference sequence). This CDR3 comprises 15 residues. The V and J ends lost 3 bases and 2 bases respectively, with 16 bases between them. The CDR3 coding sequence is TGCAGTGCTAGGATGCCAGGACAAGGACAAGAGACCCAGTACTTC. Amino acid sequence: CSARMPGQGQETQYF.

The chain has TRBV6-5 and TRBJ2-7; no firm D call. CDR1 MNHEY and CDR2 SVGAGI come from the germline V gene. V lost 0 bases to trimming and J lost 3 bases, with 18 bases between them. CDR3 size: 17 residues. The CDR3 loop is CASSYSTAQANLYEQYF. DNA of the CDR3: TGTGCCAGCAGTTACTCGACGGCCCAGGCCAATCTCTACGAGCAGTACTTC.